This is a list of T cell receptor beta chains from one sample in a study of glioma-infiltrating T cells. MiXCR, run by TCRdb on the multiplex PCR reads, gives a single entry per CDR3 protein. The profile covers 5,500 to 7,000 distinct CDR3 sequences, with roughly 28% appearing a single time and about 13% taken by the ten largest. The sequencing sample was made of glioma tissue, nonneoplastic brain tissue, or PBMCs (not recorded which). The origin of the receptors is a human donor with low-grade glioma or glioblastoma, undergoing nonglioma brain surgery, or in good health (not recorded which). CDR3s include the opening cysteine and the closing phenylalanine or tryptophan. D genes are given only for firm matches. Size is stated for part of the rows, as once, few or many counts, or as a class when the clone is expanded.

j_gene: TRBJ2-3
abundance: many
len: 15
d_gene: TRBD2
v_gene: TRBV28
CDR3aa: CASSFPGLAMHTQYF
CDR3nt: TGTGCCAGCAGTTTCCCGGGACTAGCGATGCATACGCAGTATTTT

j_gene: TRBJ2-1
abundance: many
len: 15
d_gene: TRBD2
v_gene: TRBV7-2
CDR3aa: CASSLRTSGMNEQFF
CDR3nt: TGTGCCAGCAGCTTAAGGACTAGCGGGATGAATGAGCAGTTCTTC

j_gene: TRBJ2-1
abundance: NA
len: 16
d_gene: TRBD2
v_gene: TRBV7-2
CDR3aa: CASSRLAGGPSNEQFF
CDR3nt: TGTGCCAGCAGCCGACTAGCGGGAGGGCCCAGCAATGAGCAGTTCTTC

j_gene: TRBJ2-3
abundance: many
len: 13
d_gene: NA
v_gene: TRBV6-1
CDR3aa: CASSEEDRLAQYF
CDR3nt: TGTGCCAGCAGTGAGGAGGATCGGCTTGCGCAGTATTTT

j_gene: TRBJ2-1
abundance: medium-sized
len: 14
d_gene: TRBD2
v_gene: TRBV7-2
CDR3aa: CASNSGTSVNEQFF
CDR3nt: TGTGCCAGCAACTCAGGGACTAGCGTGAATGAGCAGTTCTTC

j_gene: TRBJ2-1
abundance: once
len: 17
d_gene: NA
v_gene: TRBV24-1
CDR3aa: CATSDLDTGGGGDEQCF
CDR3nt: TGTGCCACCAGTGATCTGGACACTGGGGGAGGGGGGGATGAGCAGTGCTTC

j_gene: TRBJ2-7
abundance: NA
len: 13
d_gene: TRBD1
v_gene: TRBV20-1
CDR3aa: CSARDRGSYQQYF
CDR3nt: TGCAGTGCTCGGGACAGGGGGTCCTACCAGCAGTACTTC

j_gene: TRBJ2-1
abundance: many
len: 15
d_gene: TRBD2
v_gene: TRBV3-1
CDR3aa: CASSRSGTRRNEQFF
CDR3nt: TGTGCCAGCAGCCGAAGCGGGACTCGTAGGAATGAGCAGTTCTTC

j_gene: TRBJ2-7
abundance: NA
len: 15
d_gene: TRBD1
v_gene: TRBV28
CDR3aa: CASSSGQGQRYEQYF
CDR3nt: TGTGCCAGCAGTTCCGGACAGGGACAGCGCTACGAGCAGTACTTC

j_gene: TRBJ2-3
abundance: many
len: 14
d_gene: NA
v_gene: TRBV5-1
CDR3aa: CASSFGQVTDTQYF
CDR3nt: TGCGCCAGCAGCTTCGGCCAGGTCACAGATACGCAGTATTTT

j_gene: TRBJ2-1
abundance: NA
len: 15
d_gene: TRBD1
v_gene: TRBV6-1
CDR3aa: CASSEGTGGYNEQFF
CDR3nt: TGTGCCAGCAGTGAAGGGACAGGGGGCTACAATGAGCAGTTCTTC